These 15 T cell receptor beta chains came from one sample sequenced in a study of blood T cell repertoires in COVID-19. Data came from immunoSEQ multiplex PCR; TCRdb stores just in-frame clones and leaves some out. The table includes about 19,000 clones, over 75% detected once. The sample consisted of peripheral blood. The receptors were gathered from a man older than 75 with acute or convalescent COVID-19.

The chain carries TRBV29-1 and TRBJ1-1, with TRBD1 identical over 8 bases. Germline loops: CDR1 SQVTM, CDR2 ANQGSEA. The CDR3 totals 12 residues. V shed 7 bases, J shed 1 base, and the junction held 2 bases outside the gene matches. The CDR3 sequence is CSARGQNTEAFF. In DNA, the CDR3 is TGCAGCGCCAGGGGGCAGAACACTGAAGCTTTCTTT.

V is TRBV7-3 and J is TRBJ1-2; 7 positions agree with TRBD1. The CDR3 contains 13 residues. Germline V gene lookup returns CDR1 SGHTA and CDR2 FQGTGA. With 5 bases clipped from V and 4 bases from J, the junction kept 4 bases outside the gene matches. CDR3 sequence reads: CASSPTGSYGYTF. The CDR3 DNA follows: TGTGCCAGCAGCCCGACAGGGAGCTATGGCTACACCTTC.

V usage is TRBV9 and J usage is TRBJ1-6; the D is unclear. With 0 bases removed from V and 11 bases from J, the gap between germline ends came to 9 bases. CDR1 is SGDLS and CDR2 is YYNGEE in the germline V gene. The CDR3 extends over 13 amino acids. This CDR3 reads CASSVEATPPLHF. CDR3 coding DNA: TGTGCCAGCAGCGTAGAAGCCACCCCACCCCTCCACTTT.

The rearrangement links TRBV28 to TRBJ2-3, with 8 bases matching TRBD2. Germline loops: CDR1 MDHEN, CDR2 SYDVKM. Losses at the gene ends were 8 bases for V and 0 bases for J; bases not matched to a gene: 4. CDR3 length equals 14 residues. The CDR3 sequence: CASQSGGSTDTQYF. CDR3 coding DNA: TGTGCCAGCCAAAGCGGGGGTAGCACAGATACGCAGTATTTT.

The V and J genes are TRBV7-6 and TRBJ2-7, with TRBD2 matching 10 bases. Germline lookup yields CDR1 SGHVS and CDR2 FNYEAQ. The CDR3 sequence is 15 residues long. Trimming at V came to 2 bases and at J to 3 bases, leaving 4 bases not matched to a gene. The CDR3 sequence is CASSLPGTSVYEQYF. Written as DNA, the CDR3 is TGTGCCAGCAGCTTACCCGGGACTAGCGTCTACGAGCAGTACTTC.

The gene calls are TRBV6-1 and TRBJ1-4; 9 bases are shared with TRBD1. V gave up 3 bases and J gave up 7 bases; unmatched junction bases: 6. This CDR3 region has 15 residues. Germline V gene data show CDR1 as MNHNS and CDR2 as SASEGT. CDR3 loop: CASSEVDRGGEKLFF. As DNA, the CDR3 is TGTGCCAGCAGTGAGGTGGACAGGGGTGGTGAAAAACTGTTTTTT.

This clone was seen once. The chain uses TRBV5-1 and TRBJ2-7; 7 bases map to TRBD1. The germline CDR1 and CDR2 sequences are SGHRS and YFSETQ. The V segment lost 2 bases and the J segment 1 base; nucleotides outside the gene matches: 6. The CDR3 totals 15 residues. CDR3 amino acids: CASSLGGGRSYEQYF. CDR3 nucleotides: TGCGCCAGCAGCTTAGGGGGCGGACGTTCCTACGAGCAGTACTTC. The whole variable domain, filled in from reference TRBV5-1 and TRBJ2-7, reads KAGVTQTPRYLIKTRGQQVTLSCSPISGHRSVSWYQQTPGQGLQFLFEYFSETQRNKGNFPGRFSGRQFSNSRSEMNVSTLELGDSALYLCASSLGGGRSYEQYFGPGTRLTVT.

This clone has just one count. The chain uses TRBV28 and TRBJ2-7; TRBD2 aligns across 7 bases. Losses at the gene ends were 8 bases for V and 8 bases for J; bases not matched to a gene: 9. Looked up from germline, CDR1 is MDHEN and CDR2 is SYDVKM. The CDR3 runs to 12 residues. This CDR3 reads CASLPPGGKQYF. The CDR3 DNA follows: TGTGCCAGCCTCCCCCCGGGGGGAAAGCAGTACTTC.

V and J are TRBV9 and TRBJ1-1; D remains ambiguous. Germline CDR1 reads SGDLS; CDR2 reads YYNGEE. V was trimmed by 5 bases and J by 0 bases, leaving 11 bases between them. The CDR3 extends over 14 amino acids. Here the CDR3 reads CASSRREVNTEAFF. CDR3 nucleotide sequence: TGTGCCAGCAGTCGGAGGGAGGTGAACACTGAAGCTTTCTTT.

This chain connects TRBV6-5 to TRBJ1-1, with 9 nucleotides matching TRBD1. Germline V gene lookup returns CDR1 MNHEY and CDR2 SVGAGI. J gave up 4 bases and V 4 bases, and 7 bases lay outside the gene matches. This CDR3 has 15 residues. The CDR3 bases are TGTGCCAGCAGTTCCCTGACAGGGGGTGGCACTGAAGCTTTCTTT. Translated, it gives CASSSLTGGGTEAFF.

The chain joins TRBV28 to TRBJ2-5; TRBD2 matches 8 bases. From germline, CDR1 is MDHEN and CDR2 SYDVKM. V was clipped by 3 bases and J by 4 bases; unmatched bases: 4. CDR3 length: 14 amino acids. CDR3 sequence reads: CASSFGGEGETQYF. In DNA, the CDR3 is TGTGCCAGCAGTTTCGGGGGGGAGGGAGAGACCCAGTACTTC.

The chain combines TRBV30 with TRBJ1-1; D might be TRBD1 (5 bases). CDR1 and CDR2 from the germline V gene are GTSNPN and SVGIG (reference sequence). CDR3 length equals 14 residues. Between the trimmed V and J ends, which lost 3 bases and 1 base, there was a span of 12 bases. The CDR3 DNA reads TGTGCCTGGAGGGTTTCCGGGGGGAACACTGAAGCTTTCTTT. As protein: CAWRVSGGNTEAFF.

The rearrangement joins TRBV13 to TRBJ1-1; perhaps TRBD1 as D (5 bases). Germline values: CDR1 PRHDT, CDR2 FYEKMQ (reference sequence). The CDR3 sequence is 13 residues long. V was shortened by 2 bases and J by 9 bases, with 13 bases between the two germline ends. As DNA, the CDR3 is TGTGCCAGCAGCTTACATACCGGGGGACAAGCTTTCTTT. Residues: CASSLHTGGQAFF.

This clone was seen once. CDR3 in DNA: TGTGCCAGCAGTGAGCGGGGGGGCGCTGGAAACACCATATATTTT. It specifies CASSERGGAGNTIYF. V usage is TRBV2 and J usage is TRBJ1-3, with D possibly TRBD1 on 6 matching bases. Germline assignment: CDR1 SNHLY and CDR2 FYNNEI. V lost 3 bases and J lost 2, with 11 bases in between. This CDR3 is 15 amino acids long.

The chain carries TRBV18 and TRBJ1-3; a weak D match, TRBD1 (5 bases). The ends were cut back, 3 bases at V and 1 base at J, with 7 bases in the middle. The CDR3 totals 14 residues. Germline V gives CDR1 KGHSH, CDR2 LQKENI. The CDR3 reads CASSPGGSGNTIYF. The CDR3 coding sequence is TGTGCCAGCTCACCGGGGGGTTCTGGAAACACCATATATTTT.